This passage covers 5 T cell receptor beta chains from one sample sequenced in a study of T cells in Graves' hyperthyroidism and ophthalmopathy (dated by TCRdb to 2018 to 2020). The receptor library was made with multiplex PCR. The sequencer was an Illumina HiSeq 2000. Amplification of TCR beta CDR3 regions was carried out from RNA transcripts. For the first round of RT-PCR on the TCR CDR3, the HTBI primer set was used together with the Qiagen OneStep RT-PCR kit. The public sequencing data were trimmed at Q25 with fastp and processed into clonotypes with MiXCR by TCRdb, which kept only in-frame beta chains. Rows matching on CDR3 protein sequence are summarized as one entry with the most common DNA and genes. The sample table lists 550,000 to 800,000 distinct CDR3 sequences, approximately 15% of them with a count of one. Around a sixth of the sample rests with the top ten. Sequencing was done on a sample of blood. Receptors originate from a man aged 50-59 years with Graves' hyperthyroidism.

This clonotype showed up many times. This rearrangement joins TRBV7-2 to TRBJ2-5, with D uncertain. This CDR3 is built from 12 residues. Trimming pared 5 bases from V and 5 bases from J, leaving 9 bases between. Per the germline V gene, CDR1 is SGHTA and CDR2 is FQGNSA. CDR3 nucleotide sequence: TGTGCCAGCAGCCTCGCCGGGGAGACCCAGTACTTC. As protein: CASSLAGETQYF.

The chain combines TRBV24-1 with TRBJ2-5, with 13 nucleotides matching TRBD2. CDR3 length: 17 amino acids. Germline CDR1 KGHDR, CDR2 SFDVKD. V lost 4 bases, J lost 2 bases, and 6 bases stayed unmatched. Here the CDR3 DNA reads TGTGCCACCAGTGACTTCGGACTAGCGGGAGAACAAGAGACCCAGTACTTC. Its translation is CATSDFGLAGEQETQYF.

The chain uses TRBV20-1 and TRBJ2-7; 8 bases are shared with TRBD1. This CDR3 contains 14 residues. Germline V gene lookup returns CDR1 DFQATT and CDR2 SNEGSKA (reference sequence). The V gene end was trimmed by 6 bases and the J gene end by 3 bases; junction bases not matched to a gene: 10. CDR3 in DNA: TGCAGTGCAGAGGACAGGGTGAACCACTACGAGCAGTACTTC. Protein: CSAEDRVNHYEQYF.

This CDR3 is CASSVGGRRDSNTGELFF. CDR3 sequence (DNA): TGTGCCAGCAGCGTAGGCGGCCGAAGGGACTCAAACACCGGGGAGCTGTTTTTT. The V call is TRBV9, the J call TRBJ2-2; D might be TRBD2 (6 bases). CDR3 length: 18 residues. In germline, CDR1 is SGDLS, CDR2 YYNGEE. The V end lost 0 bases, the J end lost 2 bases, and 17 bases lay between the germline ends.

The table lists this clonotype with many counts. The chain joins TRBV20-1 to TRBJ1-1; TRBD1 matches at 8 bases. The length of the CDR3 is 15 residues. V shed 1 base, J shed 1 base, and the junction held 5 bases outside the gene matches. Germline V CDR1 and CDR2: DFQATT, SNEGSKA (reference sequence). CDR3 sequence reads: CSARGTGNANTEAFF. The CDR3 DNA sequence: TGCAGTGCTAGAGGGACAGGGAACGCGAACACTGAAGCTTTCTTT.